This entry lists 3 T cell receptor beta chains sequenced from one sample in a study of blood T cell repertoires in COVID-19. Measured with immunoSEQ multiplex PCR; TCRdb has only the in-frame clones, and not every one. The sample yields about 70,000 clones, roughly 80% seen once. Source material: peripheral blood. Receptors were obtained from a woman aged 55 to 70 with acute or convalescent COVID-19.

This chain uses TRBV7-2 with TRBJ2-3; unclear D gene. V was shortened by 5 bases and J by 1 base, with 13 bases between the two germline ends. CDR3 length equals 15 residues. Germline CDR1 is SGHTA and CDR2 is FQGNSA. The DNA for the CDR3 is TGTGCCAGCAGCGAATGGAACAGCCGCACAGATACGCAGTATTTT. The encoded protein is CASSEWNSRTDTQYF.

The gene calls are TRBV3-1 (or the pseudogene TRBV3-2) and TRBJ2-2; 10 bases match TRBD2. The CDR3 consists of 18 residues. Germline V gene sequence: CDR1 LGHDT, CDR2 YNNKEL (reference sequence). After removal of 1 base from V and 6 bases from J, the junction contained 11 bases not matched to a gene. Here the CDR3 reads CASSQAFGAGGKAGELFF. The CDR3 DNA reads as TGTGCCAGCAGCCAAGCTTTCGGAGCGGGGGGGAAAGCCGGGGAGCTGTTTTTT.

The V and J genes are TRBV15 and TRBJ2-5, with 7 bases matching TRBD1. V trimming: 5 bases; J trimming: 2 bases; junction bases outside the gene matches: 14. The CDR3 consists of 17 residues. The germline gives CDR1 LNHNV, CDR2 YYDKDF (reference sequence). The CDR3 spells CATSGRTGIRRQETQYF. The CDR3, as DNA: TGTGCCACCAGCGGCCGGACAGGAATAAGGAGGCAAGAGACCCAGTACTTC.